A selection of T cell receptor beta chains follows, all from one sample in a study of CD8+ T cells in alopecia areata. Profiling relied on immunoSEQ multiplex PCR, and the TCRdb table lists in-frame clones only, not all of them. The sample consists of more than 100,000 clones, about 57% of them appearing once. The sequencing used CD4+ T cells sorted from blood, collected at week 0. The source of these receptors is a human donor with alopecia areata. CDR3s include the opening cysteine and the closing phenylalanine or tryptophan. The order of the fields is D gene, V gene, clone size, J gene, CDR3 protein, CDR3 DNA. The D gene is left open where the match is weak. Only part of the rows carry a size: once, few, many, or a class if the clone is expanded.

D gene: .
V gene: TRBV29-1
clone size: once
J gene: TRBJ1-2
CDR3 protein: CSVDQGSDYGYTF
CDR3 DNA: TGCAGCGTTGATCAGGGGTCGGACTATGGCTACACCTTC

D gene: TRBD1
V gene: TRBV7-9
clone size: few
J gene: TRBJ1-2
CDR3 protein: CASSQAGTGGLGYTF
CDR3 DNA: TGTGCCAGCAGCCAGGCCGGGACAGGGGGCTTGGGCTACACCTTC

D gene: .
V gene: TRBV5-1
clone size: few
J gene: TRBJ2-7
CDR3 protein: CASSRTGTLHEQYF
CDR3 DNA: TGCGCCAGCAGCCGAACCGGGACCCTACACGAGCAGTACTTC

D gene: TRBD1
V gene: TRBV15
clone size: .
J gene: TRBJ1-2
CDR3 protein: CATSGRQGLYGYTF
CDR3 DNA: TGTGCCACCAGCGGTCGACAGGGGCTCTATGGCTACACCTTC

D gene: .
V gene: TRBV18
clone size: once
J gene: TRBJ1-1
CDR3 protein: CASSGRETTEAFF
CDR3 DNA: TGTGCCAGCTCGGGCAGGGAGACCACTGAAGCTTTCTTT

D gene: .
V gene: TRBV4-3
clone size: .
J gene: TRBJ2-5
CDR3 protein: CASSRSGVRGETQYF
CDR3 DNA: TGCGCCAGCAGCAGGTCAGGGGTCCGCGGGGAGACCCAGTACTTC

D gene: .
V gene: TRBV19
clone size: .
J gene: TRBJ1-5
CDR3 protein: CASSIGGGVGNQPQHF
CDR3 DNA: TGTGCCAGTAGTATAGGCGGGGGGGTGGGTAATCAGCCCCAGCATTTT

D gene: .
V gene: TRBV15
clone size: .
J gene: TRBJ1-1
CDR3 protein: CATSTQGNTEAFF
CDR3 DNA: TGTGCCACCAGCACGCAAGGGAACACTGAAGCTTTCTTT

D gene: .
V gene: TRBV28
clone size: .
J gene: TRBJ2-4
CDR3 protein: CATCLEGGMDIQYF
CDR3 DNA: TGTGCCACCTGCCTGGAGGGGGGGATGGACATTCAGTACTTC

D gene: TRBD2
V gene: TRBV7-8
clone size: few
J gene: TRBJ2-3
CDR3 protein: CASSRGLAGGLSTDTQYF
CDR3 DNA: TGTGCCAGCAGCAGGGGACTAGCGGGGGGCCTAAGCACAGATACGCAGTATTTT

D gene: .
V gene: TRBV5-5
clone size: .
J gene: TRBJ1-3
CDR3 protein: CASMSSFSGNTIYF
CDR3 DNA: TGTGCCAGCATGAGTTCATTCTCTGGAAACACCATATATTTT

D gene: .
V gene: TRBV9
clone size: .
J gene: TRBJ1-3
CDR3 protein: CASSVAVGGSGNTIYF
CDR3 DNA: TGTGCCAGCAGCGTAGCGGTAGGGGGCTCTGGAAACACCATATATTTT

D gene: .
V gene: TRBV5-1
clone size: .
J gene: TRBJ2-1
CDR3 protein: CASSIRTGNQLYNEQFF
CDR3 DNA: TGCGCCAGCAGCATAAGAACAGGGAACCAATTATACAATGAGCAGTTCTTC

D gene: TRBD2
V gene: TRBV19
clone size: .
J gene: TRBJ2-1
CDR3 protein: CASSAGTSGRRQFF
CDR3 DNA: TGTGCCAGTAGTGCCGGGACTAGCGGGAGGCGGCAGTTCTTC

D gene: TRBD1
V gene: TRBV6-7
clone size: .
J gene: TRBJ2-3
CDR3 protein: CASSYSIRQGHTDTQYF
CDR3 DNA: TGTGCCAGCAGTTACTCGATTCGACAGGGGCACACAGATACGCAGTATTTT

D gene: .
V gene: TRBV29-1
clone size: few
J gene: TRBJ2-1
CDR3 protein: CSVAPGDNEQFF
CDR3 DNA: TGCAGCGTTGCTCCGGGGGACAATGAGCAGTTCTTC

D gene: .
V gene: TRBV6-6
clone size: .
J gene: TRBJ2-7
CDR3 protein: CASSALGGGAEEQYF
CDR3 DNA: TGTGCCAGCAGCGCTCTCGGAGGGGGCGCGGAGGAGCAGTACTTC

D gene: TRBD2
V gene: TRBV7-9
clone size: few
J gene: TRBJ2-3
CDR3 protein: CASSPGLAPDTQYF
CDR3 DNA: TGTGCCAGCAGCCCGGGACTAGCCCCAGATACGCAGTATTTT

D gene: TRBD1
V gene: TRBV5-6
clone size: .
J gene: TRBJ1-6
CDR3 protein: CASSLYDRGVSPLHF
CDR3 DNA: TGTGCCAGCAGCTTGTATGACAGGGGGGTCTCACCCCTCCACTTT

D gene: .
V gene: TRBV10-3
clone size: .
J gene: TRBJ2-7
CDR3 protein: CAISESPGSYEQYF
CDR3 DNA: TGTGCCATCAGTGAGTCACCTGGTTCCTACGAGCAGTACTTC

D gene: TRBD1
V gene: TRBV5-6
clone size: few
J gene: TRBJ2-2
CDR3 protein: CASSYTGTVTNTGELFF
CDR3 DNA: TGTGCCAGCAGCTACACCGGGACAGTTACGAACACCGGGGAGCTGTTTTTT

D gene: .
V gene: TRBV14
clone size: .
J gene: TRBJ2-7
CDR3 protein: CASSQPTGGGQYF
CDR3 DNA: TGTGCCAGCAGCCAACCAACCGGGGGAGGACAGTACTTC

D gene: TRBD2
V gene: TRBV5-8
clone size: few
J gene: TRBJ2-2
CDR3 protein: CASSPRLARNTGELFF
CDR3 DNA: TGTGCCAGCAGCCCTAGACTAGCGAGGAACACCGGGGAGCTGTTTTTT

D gene: TRBD2
V gene: TRBV30
clone size: .
J gene: TRBJ2-2
CDR3 protein: CAWSVVSAGAGTGELFF
CDR3 DNA: TGTGCCTGGAGTGTAGTGTCGGCGGGAGCGGGTACCGGGGAGCTGTTTTTT

D gene: .
V gene: TRBV6-1
clone size: .
J gene: TRBJ2-7
CDR3 protein: CASRVEYEQYF
CDR3 DNA: TGTGCCAGCAGAGTTGAATACGAGCAGTACTTC

D gene: .
V gene: TRBV7-7
clone size: few
J gene: TRBJ2-5
CDR3 protein: CASSNPTEETQYF
CDR3 DNA: TGTGCCAGCAGCAACCCGACGGAAGAGACCCAGTACTTC

D gene: TRBD1
V gene: TRBV2
clone size: .
J gene: TRBJ1-4
CDR3 protein: CASRAGTVGEKLFF
CDR3 DNA: TGTGCCAGCAGAGCGGGGACAGTTGGTGAAAAACTGTTTTTT

D gene: .
V gene: TRBV18
clone size: .
J gene: TRBJ2-1
CDR3 protein: CASSPRDDRHEQFF
CDR3 DNA: TGTGCCAGCTCACCGCGGGACGACCGCCATGAGCAGTTCTTC

D gene: .
V gene: TRBV15
clone size: .
J gene: TRBJ1-3
CDR3 protein: CATRGLHSGNTIYF
CDR3 DNA: TGTGCCACCAGGGGACTTCACTCTGGAAACACCATATATTTT

D gene: TRBD1
V gene: TRBV7-7
clone size: .
J gene: TRBJ2-7
CDR3 protein: CASSPGTELLNEQYF
CDR3 DNA: TGTGCCAGCAGCCCCGGGACAGAGCTTTTGAACGAGCAGTACTTC

D gene: TRBD1
V gene: TRBV30
clone size: .
J gene: TRBJ1-2
CDR3 protein: CAWSVRGTGGYTF
CDR3 DNA: TGTGCCTGGAGTGTACGGGGGACAGGAGGCTACACCTTC